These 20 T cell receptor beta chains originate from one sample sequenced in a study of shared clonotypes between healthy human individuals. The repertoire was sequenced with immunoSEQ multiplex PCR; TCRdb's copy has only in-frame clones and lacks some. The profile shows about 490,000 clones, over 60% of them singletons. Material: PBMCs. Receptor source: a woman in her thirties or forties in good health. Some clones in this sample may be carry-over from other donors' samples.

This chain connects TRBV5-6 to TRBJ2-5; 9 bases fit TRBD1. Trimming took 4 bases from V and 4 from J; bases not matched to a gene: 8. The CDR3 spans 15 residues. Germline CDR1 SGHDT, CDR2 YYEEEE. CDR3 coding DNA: TGTGCCAGCAGCCGGGGACAGGGAGGCGGAGAGACCCAGTACTTC. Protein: CASSRGQGGGETQYF.

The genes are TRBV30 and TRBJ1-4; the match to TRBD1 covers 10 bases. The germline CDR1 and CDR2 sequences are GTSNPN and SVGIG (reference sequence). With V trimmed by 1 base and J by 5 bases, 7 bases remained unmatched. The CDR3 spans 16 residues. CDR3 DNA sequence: TGTGCCTGGAGTGAAGCTTGGACAGGGGGAAATGAAAAACTGTTTTTT. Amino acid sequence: CAWSEAWTGGNEKLFF.

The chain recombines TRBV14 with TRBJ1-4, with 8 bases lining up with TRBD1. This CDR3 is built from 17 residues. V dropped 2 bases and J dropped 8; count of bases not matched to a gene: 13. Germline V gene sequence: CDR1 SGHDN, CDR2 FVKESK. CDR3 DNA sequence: TGTGCCAGCAGCCAAAGACCTGGACAGGGCGGGTCGGAAAAACTGTTTTTT. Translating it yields CASSQRPGQGGSEKLFF.

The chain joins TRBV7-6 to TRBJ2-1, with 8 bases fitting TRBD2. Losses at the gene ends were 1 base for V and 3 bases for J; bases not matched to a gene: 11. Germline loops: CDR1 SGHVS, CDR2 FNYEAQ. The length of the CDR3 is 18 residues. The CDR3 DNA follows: TGTGCCAGCAGCTTAGGTCCGGGAGGGTCCGCTTACTACAATGAGCAGTTCTTC. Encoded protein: CASSLGPGGSAYYNEQFF. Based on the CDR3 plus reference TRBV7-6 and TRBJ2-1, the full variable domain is GAGVSQSPRYKVTKRGQDVALRCDPISGHVSLYWYRQALGQGPEFLTYFNYEAQQDKSGLPNDRFSAERPEGSISTLTIQRTEQRDSAMYRCASSLGPGGSAYYNEQFFGPGTRLTVL.

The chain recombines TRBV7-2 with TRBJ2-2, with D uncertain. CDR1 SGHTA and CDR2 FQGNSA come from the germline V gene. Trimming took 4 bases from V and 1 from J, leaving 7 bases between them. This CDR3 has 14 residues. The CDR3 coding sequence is TGTGCCAGCAGCTCAGATGGGAACACCGGGGAGCTGTTTTTT. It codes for CASSSDGNTGELFF.

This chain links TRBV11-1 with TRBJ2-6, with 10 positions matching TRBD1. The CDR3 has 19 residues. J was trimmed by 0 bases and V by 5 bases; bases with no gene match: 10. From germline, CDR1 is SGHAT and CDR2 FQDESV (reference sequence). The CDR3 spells CASSIGRDRGPSGANVLTF. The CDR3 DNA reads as TGTGCCAGCAGCATTGGCCGGGACAGGGGCCCCTCTGGGGCCAACGTCCTGACTTTC.

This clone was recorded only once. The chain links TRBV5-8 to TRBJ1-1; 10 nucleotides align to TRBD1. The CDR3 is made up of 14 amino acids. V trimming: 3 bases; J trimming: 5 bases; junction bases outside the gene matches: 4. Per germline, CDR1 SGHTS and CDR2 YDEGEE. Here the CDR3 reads CASSSWDRGTEAFF. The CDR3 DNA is TGTGCCAGCAGCTCATGGGACAGGGGAACTGAAGCTTTCTTT.

The CDR3 DNA follows: TGTGCCAGCAGCTTGCGCAGGGGACGCAATCAGCCCCAGCATTTT. Encoded protein: CASSLRRGRNQPQHF. The chain has TRBV7-2 and TRBJ1-5; the D gene is possibly TRBD1 (6 bases). This CDR3 spans 15 amino acids. The V gene's germline CDR1 is SGHTA and CDR2 FQGNSA. V lost 3 bases, J lost 2 bases, and 11 bases lay in between.

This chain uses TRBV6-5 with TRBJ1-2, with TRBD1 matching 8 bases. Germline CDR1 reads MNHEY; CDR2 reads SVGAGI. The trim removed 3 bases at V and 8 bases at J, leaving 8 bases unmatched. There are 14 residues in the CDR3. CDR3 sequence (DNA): TGTGCCAGCAGTTATGCGACAGGGGCTTGGGGCTACACCTTC. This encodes CASSYATGAWGYTF.

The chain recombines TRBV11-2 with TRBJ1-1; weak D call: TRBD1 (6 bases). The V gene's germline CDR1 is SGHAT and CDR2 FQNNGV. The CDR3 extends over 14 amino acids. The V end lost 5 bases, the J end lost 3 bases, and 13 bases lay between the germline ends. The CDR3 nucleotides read TGTGCCAGCAGCATTTATAGGGGGGACACTGAAGCTTTCTTT. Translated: CASSIYRGDTEAFF.

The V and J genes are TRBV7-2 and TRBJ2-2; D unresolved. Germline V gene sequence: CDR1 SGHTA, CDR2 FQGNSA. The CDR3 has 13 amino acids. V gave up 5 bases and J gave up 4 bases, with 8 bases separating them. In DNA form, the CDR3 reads TGTGCCAGCAGCCCCTGGGGCACCGGGGAGCTGTTTTTT. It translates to CASSPWGTGELFF.

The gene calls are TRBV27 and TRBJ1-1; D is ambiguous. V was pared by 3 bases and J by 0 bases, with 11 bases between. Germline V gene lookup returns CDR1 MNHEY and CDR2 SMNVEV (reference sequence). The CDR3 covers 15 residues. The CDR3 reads CASSLRQTMNTEAFF. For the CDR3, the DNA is TGTGCCAGCAGTTTGCGGCAGACTATGAACACTGAAGCTTTCTTT.

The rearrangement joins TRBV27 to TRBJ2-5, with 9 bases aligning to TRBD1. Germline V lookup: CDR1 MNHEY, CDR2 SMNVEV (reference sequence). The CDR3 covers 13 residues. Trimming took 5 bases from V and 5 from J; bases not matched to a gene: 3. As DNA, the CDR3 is TGTGCCAGCAGTACAGGGGGCTGGGAGACCCAGTACTTC. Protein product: CASSTGGWETQYF.

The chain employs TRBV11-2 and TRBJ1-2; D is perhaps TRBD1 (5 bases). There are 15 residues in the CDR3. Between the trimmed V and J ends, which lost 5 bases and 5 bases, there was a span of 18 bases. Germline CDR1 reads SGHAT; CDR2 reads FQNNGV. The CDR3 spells CASSPRTGVQYGYTF. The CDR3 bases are TGTGCCAGCAGCCCTAGAACAGGAGTTCAGTATGGCTACACCTTC.

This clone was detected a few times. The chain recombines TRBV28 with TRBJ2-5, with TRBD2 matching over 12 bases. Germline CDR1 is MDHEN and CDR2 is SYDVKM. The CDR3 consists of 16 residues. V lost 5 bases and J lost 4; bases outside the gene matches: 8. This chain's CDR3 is CASSTRLAGVLETQYF. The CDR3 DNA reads TGTGCCAGCAGTACGCGACTAGCGGGAGTTCTAGAGACCCAGTACTTC.

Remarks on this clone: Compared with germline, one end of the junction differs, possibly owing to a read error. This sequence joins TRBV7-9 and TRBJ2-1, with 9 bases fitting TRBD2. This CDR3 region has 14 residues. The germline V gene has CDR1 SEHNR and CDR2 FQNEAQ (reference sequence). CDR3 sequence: CASRLAGEYNEQFF. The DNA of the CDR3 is TGTGCCAGCAGATTAGCGGGAGAATACAATGAGCAGTTCTTC.

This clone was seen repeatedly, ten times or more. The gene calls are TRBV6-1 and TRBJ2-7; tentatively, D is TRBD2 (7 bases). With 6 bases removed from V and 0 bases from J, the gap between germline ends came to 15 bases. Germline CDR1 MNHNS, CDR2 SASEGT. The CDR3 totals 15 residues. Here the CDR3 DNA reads TGTGCCAGCAGCACCCCAGGGGACTACTCCTACGAGCAGTACTTC. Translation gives CASSTPGDYSYEQYF.

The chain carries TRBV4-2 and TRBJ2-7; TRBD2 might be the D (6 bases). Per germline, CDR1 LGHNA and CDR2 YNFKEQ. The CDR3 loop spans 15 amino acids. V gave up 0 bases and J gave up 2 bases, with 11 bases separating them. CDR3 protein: CASSQEWDWPYEQYF. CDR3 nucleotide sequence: TGTGCCAGCAGCCAAGAATGGGACTGGCCCTACGAGCAGTACTTC.

CDR3 protein: CASSPGQGAVNEQFF. The CDR3 region has the DNA TGTGCCAGCAGCCCGGGACAGGGGGCAGTCAATGAGCAGTTCTTC. V is TRBV2 and J is TRBJ2-1, with TRBD1 identical over 12 bases. This CDR3 is built from 15 residues. CDR1 and CDR2 (germline): SNHLY, FYNNEI. J lost 6 bases, V lost 6 bases, and 6 bases had no gene match.

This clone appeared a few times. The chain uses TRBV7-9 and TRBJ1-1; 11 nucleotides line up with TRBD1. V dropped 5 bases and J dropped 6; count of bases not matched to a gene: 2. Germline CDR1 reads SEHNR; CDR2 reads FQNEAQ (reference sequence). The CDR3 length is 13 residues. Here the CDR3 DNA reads TGTGCCAGCAGCCAGGGACAGGGGGCTGAAGCTTTCTTT. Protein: CASSQGQGAEAFF.